This T cell receptor (beta chain) was identified in a study of OX40 agonist ivuxolimab in advanced cancers. This CDR3 spans 16 amino acids. The V gene end was trimmed by 7 bases and the J gene end by 1 base; junction bases not matched to a gene: 7. Germline V gene lookup returns CDR1 MNHNY and CDR2 SVGAGI (reference sequence). Using immunoSEQ multiplex PCR, the repertoire was profiled, and TCRdb retains in-frame clones only, with some absent. The sample has 60,000 to 75,000 clones, 94% seen once. This receptor was taken from an adult with an advanced solid tumor such as melanoma, head and neck, liver or kidney cancer. Sequencing used CD4+ or CD8+ T cells sorted from blood, obtained in a trial of the OX40 agonist ivuxolimab. The chain recombines TRBV6-6 with TRBJ2-3, with 11 bases that match TRBD2. CDR3 sequence: CASTILAGVGTDTQYF. CDR3 nucleotide sequence: TGTGCCAGCACCATACTAGCGGGAGTAGGCACAGATACGCAGTATTTT.